These 13 T cell receptor beta chains originate from one sample sequenced in a study of blood T cell repertoires in COVID-19. Sequencing was performed with immunoSEQ multiplex PCR; in TCRdb, only in-frame clones are kept and a portion is missing. Among 150,000 or so clones listed, 80% were seen once. Sequencing was carried out using PBMCs or T cells enriched from blood (not recorded which). These receptors were obtained from a man aged 40-55 years who had recovered from COVID-19.

The chain combines TRBV7-9 with TRBJ2-5, with D hard to call. This CDR3 is 14 amino acids long. V was shortened by 5 bases and J by 5 bases, with 15 bases between the two germline ends. Germline loops: CDR1 SEHNR, CDR2 FQNEAQ (reference sequence). The DNA for the CDR3 is TGTGCCAGCAGCCGCCTACCCCCCCGCGAGACCCAGTACTTC. Its protein is CASSRLPPRETQYF.

The chain recombines TRBV4-2 with TRBJ1-2, with 9 bases fitting TRBD1. From germline, CDR1 is LGHNA and CDR2 YNFKEQ. This CDR3 is built from 15 residues. The J segment lost 4 bases and the V segment lost 0 bases, leaving 3 bases of the junction unmatched. The CDR3 loop is CASSQDTGGIYGYTF. The DNA for the CDR3 is TGTGCCAGCAGCCAAGATACAGGGGGCATCTATGGCTACACCTTC.

The chain has TRBV30 and TRBJ2-2; D may be TRBD1 (6 bases). The germline V gene has CDR1 GTSNPN and CDR2 SVGIG (reference sequence). Trimming shortened V by 6 bases and J by 1 base, and 9 bases separated the two germline ends. There are 13 residues in the CDR3. The DNA of the CDR3 is TGTGCCTGCGGACAGATGAACACCGGGGAGCTGTTTTTT. Encoded protein: CACGQMNTGELFF.

This clone was seen just once. This chain joins TRBV9 and TRBJ2-2; D might be TRBD2 (6 bases). This CDR3 comprises 17 residues. The germline V gene has CDR1 SGDLS and CDR2 YYNGEE. V lost 0 bases to trimming and J lost 4 bases, with 16 bases between them. The CDR3 spells CASSVAYMTSGTGELFF. CDR3 nucleotides: TGTGCCAGCAGCGTAGCTTATATGACTAGTGGCACCGGGGAGCTGTTTTTT.

V gene TRBV5-6 combines with J gene TRBJ2-5; 8 positions agree with TRBD1. The length of the CDR3 is 15 residues. Germline CDR1 and CDR2: SGHDT and YYEEEE. Trimming removed 4 bases from V and 7 bases from J; junction bases left unmatched: 12. CDR3 sequence: CASSPRTGTLLTQYF. CDR3 nucleotide sequence: TGTGCCAGCAGCCCACGGACAGGGACCTTGTTGACCCAGTACTTC.

The V call is TRBV5-1, the J call TRBJ2-5; possibly TRBD1 for D (6 bases). Germline V gives CDR1 SGHRS, CDR2 YFSETQ. This CDR3 is built from 12 residues. Deletions cut 4 bases from V and 5 bases from J, with 9 bases between. The CDR3 bases are TGCGCCAGCAGCCCAAGGGGGGAGACCCAGTACTTC. Translation gives CASSPRGETQYF.

In this sample, this clone turned up a few times. The chain has TRBV6-5 and TRBJ1-2; 9 nucleotides align to TRBD1. Germline loops: CDR1 MNHEY, CDR2 SVGAGI. The CDR3 is 13 residues long. V gave up 7 bases and J gave up 3 bases; unmatched junction bases: 3. The CDR3 is CASTTGGHYGYTF. The CDR3 DNA reads TGTGCCAGCACGACAGGGGGGCACTATGGCTACACCTTC.

CDR3 nucleotide sequence: TGTGCCATCAGCCTCCGCCAGGGTCAGCCCCAGCATTTT. Protein sequence: CAISLRQGQPQHF. The rearrangement joins TRBV10-3 to TRBJ1-5, with a tentative D call TRBD1 (5 bases). V was clipped by 6 bases and J by 6 bases, with 12 bases between them. Germline CDR1 is ENHRY and CDR2 is SYGVKD. This CDR3 comprises 13 residues.

This clone was counted a single time. The chain employs TRBV10-3 and TRBJ2-7, with D possibly matching TRBD1 (6 bases). CDR3 length equals 14 residues. The V and J ends lost 4 bases and 3 bases respectively, with 13 bases between them. Germline loops: CDR1 ENHRY, CDR2 SYGVKD. The chain's CDR3 is CAISAGQKSYEQYV. CDR3 DNA: TGTGCCATCAGTGCTGGACAGAAAAGCTACGAGCAGTACGTC.

The J gene is TRBJ1-1, the V gene TRBV6-5; D is unresolved. V was trimmed by 5 bases and J by 1 base, leaving 8 bases between them. Germline-derived CDR1 and CDR2 are MNHEY and SVGAGI. CDR3 length: 13 amino acids. The CDR3 region is CASSPRWNTEAFF. The CDR3 DNA follows: TGTGCCAGCAGTCCCAGATGGAACACTGAAGCTTTCTTT.

The chain combines TRBV5-1 with TRBJ2-5, with D perhaps matching TRBD2 (5 bases). The CDR3 consists of 12 residues. The germline CDR1 and CDR2 sequences are SGHRS and YFSETQ. Trimming took 2 bases from V and 5 from J, leaving 7 bases between them. CDR3 sequence: CASSFPGETQYF. CDR3 nucleotides: TGCGCCAGCAGCTTCCCGGGGGAGACCCAGTACTTC.

This chain joins TRBV9 and TRBJ2-5; TRBD2 agrees at 10 bases. From germline, CDR1 is SGDLS and CDR2 YYNGEE. V lost 2 bases and J lost 1; bases outside the gene matches: 5. This CDR3 is 16 amino acids long. CDR3 protein: CASSVSSGGAQETQYF. The CDR3 nucleotides are TGTGCCAGCAGCGTCTCCAGCGGGGGGGCCCAAGAGACCCAGTACTTC.

About this clone: The junction departs from germline at one end; a sequencing error may be responsible. The chain couples TRBV20-1 to TRBJ1-3; perhaps TRBD1 as D (6 bases). This CDR3 region has 11 residues. CDR1 DFQATT and CDR2 SNEGSKA come from the germline V gene (reference sequence). The CDR3 DNA reads TGCAGTGCTAATTCCGGCACGACAGGTCCTTTT. Amino acid sequence: CSANSGTTGPF.